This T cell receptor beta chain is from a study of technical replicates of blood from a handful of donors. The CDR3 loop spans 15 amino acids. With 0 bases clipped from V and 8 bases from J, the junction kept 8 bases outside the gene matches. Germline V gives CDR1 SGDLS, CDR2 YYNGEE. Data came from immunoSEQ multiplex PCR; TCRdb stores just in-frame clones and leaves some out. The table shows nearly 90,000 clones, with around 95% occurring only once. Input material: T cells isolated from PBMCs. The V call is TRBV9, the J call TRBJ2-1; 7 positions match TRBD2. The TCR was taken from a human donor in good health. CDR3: CASSVVGGGVDEQFF. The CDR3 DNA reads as TGTGCCAGCAGCGTAGTGGGGGGAGGGGTGGATGAGCAGTTCTTC.